Following are 14 T cell receptor beta chains from one sample sequenced in a study of brain T cells in children with intractable seizures. Noted time point: blood from clinic visit 5 months post-surgery; TSC patient then seizure free. The repertoire was sequenced with immunoSEQ multiplex PCR; TCRdb's copy has only in-frame clones and lacks some. The data show hundreds of thousands of clones, more than 85% seen once. Sample: peripheral blood, taken approximately 5 months after surgery. Receptor source: a boy younger than two with tuberous sclerosis and intractable seizures.

The chain links TRBV19 to TRBJ1-2; 8 nucleotides agree with TRBD1. V gave up 3 bases and J gave up 6 bases; unmatched junction bases: 12. The CDR3 covers 16 residues. CDR1 and CDR2 from the germline V gene are LNHDA and SQIVND (reference sequence). The CDR3 bases are TGTGCCAGTAGTATTCGGACAGGGTCTTTTGGGAATGGCTACACCTTC. The encoded protein is CASSIRTGSFGNGYTF.

The chain employs TRBV24-1 and TRBJ1-5, with 10 bases matching TRBD1. J gave up 1 base and V 9 bases, and 8 bases lay outside the gene matches. The CDR3 loop spans 16 amino acids. The V gene's germline CDR1 is KGHDR and CDR2 SFDVKD. The CDR3 sequence is CATGETGGWSNQPQHF. CDR3 coding DNA: TGTGCCACCGGGGAGACAGGGGGCTGGAGCAATCAGCCCCAGCATTTT.

The gene calls are TRBV7-2 and TRBJ2-7; TRBD2 matches at 10 bases. The CDR3 sequence is 14 residues long. CDR1 and CDR2 from the germline V gene are SGHTA and FQGNSA. Trimming at V came to 5 bases and at J to 0 bases, leaving 1 base not matched to a gene. The CDR3 loop is CASSASGSSYEQYF. The CDR3 DNA reads TGTGCCAGCAGCGCTAGCGGGAGCTCCTACGAGCAGTACTTC.

The chain has TRBV5-6 and TRBJ1-1; no clear D gene. The germline V gene encodes CDR1 SGHDT and CDR2 YYEEEE. V was shortened by 1 base and J by 2 bases, with 9 bases between the two germline ends. The CDR3 consists of 14 residues. Written as DNA, the CDR3 is TGTGCCAGCAGCTTGTTCAGTCTAAACACTGAAGCTTTCTTT. Protein: CASSLFSLNTEAFF.

Written as DNA, the CDR3 is TGTGCCAGCAGCCCCGGGACGGTGGGCAATCAGCCCCAGCATTTT. This translates into CASSPGTVGNQPQHF. This chain connects TRBV5-8 to TRBJ1-5; D may be TRBD1 (5 bases). Germline-derived CDR1 and CDR2 are SGHTS and YDEGEE. The CDR3 contains 15 residues. Trimming shortened V by 4 bases and J by 2 bases, and 13 bases separated the two germline ends.

The rearrangement joins TRBV21-1 to TRBJ2-3; the D call TRBD2 from the table was never checked on the DNA. TRBV21-1 is a known pseudogene. The length of the CDR3 is 16 residues. The chain's CDR3 is CASSPLAENTTDTQYF. Here the CDR3 DNA reads TGTGCCAGCAGCCCCCTAGCGGAGAATACCACAGATACGCAGTATTTT.

The rearrangement uses TRBV3-1 (or the pseudogene TRBV3-2) and TRBJ2-7, with 11 bases matching TRBD2. Trimming at V came to 4 bases and at J to 3 bases, leaving 5 bases not matched to a gene. CDR3 length equals 15 residues. CDR1 is LGHDT and CDR2 is YNNKEL in the germline V gene (reference sequence). This CDR3 is CASSPGLAVDYEQYF. The CDR3 bases are TGTGCCAGCAGCCCGGGACTAGCGGTAGACTACGAGCAGTACTTC.

The V call is TRBV5-1, the J call TRBJ2-7, with D unresolved. V was cut by 7 bases and J by 1 base, with 3 bases left in between. The CDR3 is made up of 10 amino acids. From germline, CDR1 is SGHRS and CDR2 YFSETQ. The CDR3 is CASGSYEQYF. The CDR3 bases are TGCGCCAGCGGTTCCTACGAGCAGTACTTC.

A single count supports this clone. This chain joins TRBV2 and TRBJ2-3; D is possibly TRBD1 (6 bases). The CDR3 contains 13 residues. Deletions cut 3 bases from V and 4 bases from J, with 8 bases between. Germline values: CDR1 SNHLY, CDR2 FYNNEI. CDR3 nucleotide sequence: TGTGCCAGCAGTGACAGGGGCTCAGATACGCAGTATTTT. As protein: CASSDRGSDTQYF.

The V call is TRBV13, the J call TRBJ2-7; a possible D gene is TRBD1 (6 bases). V was pared by 4 bases and J by 3 bases, with 10 bases between. Germline assignment: CDR1 PRHDT and CDR2 FYEKMQ (reference sequence). CDR3 length: 13 residues. The CDR3 DNA follows: TGTGCCAGCAGCTCAACAGGGTTCTACGAGCAGTACTTC. Residues: CASSSTGFYEQYF. The complete variable domain, with remaining parts taken from reference TRBV13 and TRBJ2-7, reads AAGVIQSPRHLIKEKRETATLKCYPIPRHDTVYWYQQGPGQDPQFLISFYEKMQSDKGSIPDRFSAQQFSDYHSELNMSSLELGDSALYFCASSSTGFYEQYFGPGTRLTVT.

This sequence joins TRBV14 and TRBJ2-3; D not certain. Germline assignment: CDR1 SGHDN and CDR2 FVKESK. The CDR3 has 13 residues. Trimming cost V 4 bases and J 4 bases, with 9 bases left between them. The CDR3 loop is CASSLGFPDTQYF. CDR3 DNA sequence: TGTGCCAGCAGCCTGGGCTTTCCAGATACGCAGTATTTT.

CDR3 in DNA: TGTGCCAGTAGGGGTACATCTTATGGCTACACCTTC. Encoded protein: CASRGTSYGYTF. The chain recombines TRBV19 with TRBJ1-2; unclear D gene. CDR3 length: 12 residues. Trimming removed 6 bases from V and 5 bases from J, with 10 bases in between. Germline CDR1 LNHDA, CDR2 SQIVND (reference sequence).

This chain connects TRBV6-5 to TRBJ2-5, with no clear D. Trimming removed 5 bases at V and 0 bases at J, with 13 bases between. The germline CDR1 and CDR2 sequences are MNHEY and SVGAGI. CDR3 length: 15 residues. The chain's CDR3 is CASSLRAPYQETQYF. The CDR3 DNA reads TGTGCCAGCAGTCTACGGGCCCCGTACCAAGAGACCCAGTACTTC.

The CDR3 sequence is CATSDGGEETQYF. The CDR3 coding sequence is TGTGCCACCAGTGATGGGGGTGAAGAGACCCAGTACTTC. The chain uses TRBV24-1 and TRBJ2-5; either TRBD1 or TRBD2 may fit D (5 bases each). V was clipped by 3 bases and J by 3 bases, with 7 bases between them. Germline V gene sequence: CDR1 KGHDR, CDR2 SFDVKD. The CDR3 runs to 13 residues.